The next 19 T cell receptor beta chains were all read from a single sample in a study of post-analysis software for immune sequencing data. Study-wide points: Patients used about 5 TRBV segments, including TRBV5-6, TRBV5-1 and TRBV20-1, more often than controls.

Built from TCR beta cDNA, the libraries had unique molecular identifiers in them. TCRdb re-derived calls from the PCR reads in MiXCR, one entry per CDR3 protein. Among about 820,000 distinct CDR3 sequences listed, 53% were seen once. These TCRs' antigens remain unknown. The specimen sequenced was blood. The receptors derive from a girl aged 10 to 17 with multiple sclerosis.

About this clonotype itself: This is likely a read error, given that the CDR3 carries no conserved phenylalanine or tryptophan at its end. The rearrangement joins TRBV5-6 to TRBJ1-6; D unresolved. The length of the CDR3 is 11 residues. V was shortened by 1 base and J by 14 bases, with 7 bases between the two germline ends. The germline V gene encodes CDR1 SGHDT and CDR2 YYEEEE. CDR3 nucleotide sequence: TGTGCCAGCAGCTTGCTCGGGGCCCTCCACTGT. It encodes CASSLLGALHC.

V is TRBV7-3 and J is TRBJ2-1; D might be TRBD1 or TRBD2, each matching 7 bases. CDR1 is SGHTA, CDR2 FQGTGA, per germline. V lost 2 bases and J lost 4, with 12 bases in between. This CDR3 is 15 amino acids long. The CDR3 nucleotides read TGTGCCAGCAGCTTACGGGGGGACAGTTACAATGAGCAGTTCTTC. Translated: CASSLRGDSYNEQFF.

This clonotype was detected only a few times. V gene TRBV6-4 combines with J gene TRBJ2-2; 8 nucleotides line up with TRBD2. From germline, CDR1 is MRHNA and CDR2 SNTAGT. The J segment lost 3 bases and the V segment lost 3 bases, leaving 0 bases of the junction unmatched. This CDR3 is built from 14 residues. The CDR3 DNA follows: TGTGCCAGCAGTGAGGGACTAGACACCGGGGAGCTGTTTTTT. This codes for CASSEGLDTGELFF.

V usage is TRBV11-1 and J usage is TRBJ1-1; D ambiguous. The V end lost 3 bases, the J end lost 0 bases, and 11 bases lay between the germline ends. CDR3 length equals 15 residues. Looked up from germline, CDR1 is SGHAT and CDR2 is FQDESV (reference sequence). The CDR3 sequence: CASSFGQTVNTEAFF. The CDR3 DNA sequence: TGTGCCAGCAGCTTCGGGCAGACCGTGAACACTGAAGCTTTCTTT.

The V gene is TRBV7-2, the J gene TRBJ1-2; D not certain. The CDR3 runs to 16 residues. Trimming removed 0 bases at V and 7 bases at J, with 18 bases between. The germline V gene has CDR1 SGHTA and CDR2 FQGNSA. The CDR3 is CASSLALQMLRGGYTF. The DNA of the CDR3 is TGTGCCAGCAGCTTAGCGCTACAGATGCTCCGGGGTGGCTACACCTTC.

On this clonotype itself: One end of the junction is discordant with germline, which a read error may explain. V is TRBV6-5 and J is TRBJ2-7; the D is unclear. Germline V gene data show CDR1 as MNHEY and CDR2 as SVGAGI. The CDR3 extends over 13 amino acids. Written as DNA, the CDR3 is TGTGCCAGCAGCTACTCAGCGCACTACGAGCAGTACTTC. Its protein product is CASSYSAHYEQYF.

This chain links TRBV16 with TRBJ1-2, with 9 bases identical to TRBD1. J was trimmed by 5 bases and V by 0 bases; bases with no gene match: 1. This CDR3 contains 14 residues. In germline, CDR1 is KGHSY, CDR2 FQNENV. The CDR3, as DNA: TGTGCCAGCAGCCAATCGGACAGGGGATATGGCTACACCTTC. This sequence encodes CASSQSDRGYGYTF.

The chain links TRBV5-6 to TRBJ2-3; TRBD2 matches at 10 bases. V shed 4 bases and J 0 bases; nucleotides not matched to a gene: 8. The CDR3 covers 17 residues. CDR1 is SGHDT, CDR2 YYEEEE, per germline. The CDR3 loop is CASSRILAGRSTDTQYF. In DNA, the CDR3 is TGTGCCAGCAGCCGAATACTAGCGGGGAGAAGCACAGATACGCAGTATTTT.

The chain employs TRBV20-1 and TRBJ1-2, with 9 bases lining up with TRBD1. CDR3 length: 14 residues. Trimming cost V 3 bases and J 6 bases; bases outside gene matches: 8. The germline V gene encodes CDR1 DFQATT and CDR2 SNEGSKA (reference sequence). The CDR3 loop reads CSASRDRAPHGYTF. For the CDR3, the DNA is TGCAGTGCTAGTAGGGACAGGGCCCCCCATGGCTACACCTTC.

The V gene is TRBV5-1, the J gene TRBJ2-7; no clear D. Trimming took off 0 bases at V and 4 bases at J, with 8 bases between the two ends. Germline V gives CDR1 SGHRS, CDR2 YFSETQ. The CDR3 covers 13 residues. The CDR3 DNA reads as TGCGCCAGCAGCTTGGCTCAGAGGTACGAGCAGTACTTC. It is translated as CASSLAQRYEQYF.

The rearrangement uses TRBV7-8 and TRBJ2-6, with D possibly TRBD2 on 5 matching bases. V lost 4 bases and J lost 2, with 12 bases in between. Germline V lookup: CDR1 SGHVS, CDR2 FQNEAQ. The CDR3 contains 16 residues. The CDR3: CASSWTRGTGANVLTF. CDR3 nucleotide sequence: TGTGCCAGCAGCTGGACGCGAGGGACTGGGGCCAACGTCCTGACTTTC.

This clonotype was observed a handful of times. J is TRBJ1-5 and V is TRBV12-5; D is perhaps TRBD1 (6 bases). Germline values: CDR1 LGHNT, CDR2 FRNRAP. V shed 6 bases and J shed 3 bases, with 12 bases lying between them. The CDR3 is made up of 14 amino acids. In DNA form, the CDR3 reads TGTGCTAGTGGCCAAGGACAGATCAATCAGCCCCAGCATTTT. It translates to CASGQGQINQPQHF.

A few counts support this clonotype. The rearrangement links TRBV29-1 to TRBJ2-1; D may be TRBD2 (6 bases). The V gene's germline CDR1 is SQVTM and CDR2 ANQGSEA. Trimming took off 7 bases at V and 8 bases at J, with 9 bases between the two ends. This CDR3 has 10 amino acids. The CDR3 region is CSGGTDEQFF. CDR3 in DNA: TGCAGCGGCGGGACTGATGAGCAGTTCTTC.

This clonotype was found many times. The chain uses TRBV18 and TRBJ2-5; D call uncertain. Deletions cut 0 bases from V and 3 bases from J, with 5 bases between. The CDR3 consists of 13 residues. CDR1 and CDR2 from the germline V gene are KGHSH and LQKENI. The CDR3 DNA follows: TGTGCCAGCTCACCACCAGGAGAAGAGACCCAGTACTTC. It encodes CASSPPGEETQYF.

In this sample, this clonotype turned up a few times. The rearrangement links TRBV5-1 to TRBJ2-1; D possibly matches TRBD1 or TRBD2 (5 bases each). CDR3 length: 17 amino acids. V was clipped by 2 bases and J by 12 bases, with 27 bases between them. Germline lookup yields CDR1 SGHRS and CDR2 YFSETQ. This CDR3 reads CASSFQREGPGKNTQFF. The CDR3 nucleotides read TGCGCCAGCAGCTTTCAGCGTGAGGGGCCTGGGAAGAATACGCAGTTCTTC.

This clonotype was picked up a small number of times. The chain couples TRBV7-9 to TRBJ2-5; tentatively, D is TRBD1 (7 bases). The length of the CDR3 is 15 residues. V lost 5 bases and J 0 bases, leaving 13 bases between the germline ends. CDR1 and CDR2 (germline): SEHNR, FQNEAQ (reference sequence). CDR3 sequence reads: CASSPEGADQETQYF. The DNA of the CDR3 is TGTGCCAGCAGCCCGGAGGGGGCGGACCAAGAGACCCAGTACTTC.

A word on this clonotype: Relative to the germline gene, one junction end is altered; a read error may explain this. This chain links TRBV10-3 with TRBJ1-2; D is undetermined. The CDR3 sequence is 12 residues long. Germline-derived CDR1 and CDR2 are ENHRY and SYGVKD. CDR3 DNA: TGTGCCATCAGTTCCCTTTCCTATGGCTACATCTTC. Protein: CAISSLSYGYIF.

J is TRBJ2-1 and V is TRBV27; 7 bases line up with TRBD1. The length of the CDR3 is 15 residues. From germline, CDR1 is MNHEY and CDR2 SMNVEV (reference sequence). J lost 7 bases, V lost 3 bases, and 9 bases had no gene match. The CDR3 region is CASSFRQGVKNEQFF. DNA of the CDR3: TGTGCCAGCAGTTTCAGACAGGGTGTAAAGAATGAGCAGTTCTTC.

This clonotype was detected only a few times. The CDR3 DNA sequence: TGCAGTGCTGGGAGCCCGGGACTAGCGTTCGATGAGCAGTTCTTC. It translates to CSAGSPGLAFDEQFF. The chain employs TRBV20-1 and TRBJ2-1; 10 bases align to TRBD2. The CDR3 consists of 15 residues. From germline, CDR1 is DFQATT and CDR2 SNEGSKA (reference sequence). The J segment lost 8 bases and the V segment lost 5 bases, leaving 12 bases of the junction unmatched.